The rows below give T cell receptor beta chains drawn from one sample of a study of metastatic and nonmetastatic thyroid tumors. With MiXCR, TCRdb called clones anew from the PCR reads. The sample consists of around 53,000 clones, roughly 22% of them appearing once. The material sequenced was blood. The origin of the receptors is a female donor with papillary thyroid cancer or a benign thyroid nodule (not recorded which). Some clones in this sample may be carry-over from other donors' samples. Both conserved end residues are part of each CDR3. Fields, in order: CDR3 length, clone size, J gene, V gene, D gene, CDR3 protein, CDR3 DNA. D genes are given only for firm matches. Size is stated for part of the rows, as once, few or many counts, or as a class when the clone is expanded.

cdr3_length: 14; clone_size: few; j_call: TRBJ2-1; v_call: TRBV27; d_call: TRBD1; cdr3_aa: CASSPGQGGNEQFF; cdr3_nt: TGTGCCAGCAGCCCGGGACAGGGTGGGAATGAGCAGTTCTTC
cdr3_length: 17; clone_size: many; j_call: TRBJ2-3; v_call: TRBV11-2; d_call: TRBD2; cdr3_aa: CASSLEIAGVRTDTQYF; cdr3_nt: TGTGCCAGCAGCTTAGAGATAGCGGGAGTTAGGACAGATACGCAGTATTTT
cdr3_length: 12; clone_size: many; j_call: TRBJ1-4; v_call: TRBV18; d_call: -; cdr3_aa: CASSGIGEKLFF; cdr3_nt: TGTGCCAGCTCAGGTATAGGGGAAAAACTGTTTTTT
cdr3_length: 15; clone_size: many; j_call: TRBJ1-2; v_call: TRBV18; d_call: -; cdr3_aa: CASSPTGDVSYGYTF; cdr3_nt: TGTGCCAGCTCACCGACCGGGGATGTTAGCTATGGCTACACCTTC
cdr3_length: 14; clone_size: -; j_call: TRBJ1-2; v_call: TRBV20-1; d_call: TRBD1; cdr3_aa: CSASPGGLGQGYTF; cdr3_nt: TGCAGTGCTTCTCCAGGGGGCCTGGGGCAGGGCTACACCTTC
cdr3_length: 15; clone_size: many; j_call: TRBJ1-2; v_call: TRBV28; d_call: -; cdr3_aa: CASSLGTSRTGGYTF; cdr3_nt: TGTGCCAGCAGCCTCGGGACATCGCGGACTGGGGGCTACACCTTC
cdr3_length: 13; clone_size: many; j_call: TRBJ2-1; v_call: TRBV30; d_call: -; cdr3_aa: CAWRTSSYNEQFF; cdr3_nt: TGTGCCTGGAGGACGTCCTCCTACAATGAGCAGTTCTTC
cdr3_length: 15; clone_size: many; j_call: TRBJ2-7; v_call: TRBV6-1; d_call: TRBD1; cdr3_aa: CASSDGGQGAFEQYF; cdr3_nt: TGTGCCAGCAGTGACGGGGGACAGGGGGCATTCGAGCAGTACTTC
cdr3_length: 14; clone_size: many; j_call: TRBJ2-5; v_call: TRBV7-9; d_call: -; cdr3_aa: CASSLERNQETQYF; cdr3_nt: TGTGCCAGCAGCTTGGAACGGAACCAAGAGACCCAGTACTTC
cdr3_length: 15; clone_size: many; j_call: TRBJ1-3; v_call: TRBV12-3/TRBV12-4; d_call: -; cdr3_aa: CASTRTAGTGNTIYF; cdr3_nt: TGTGCCAGCACAAGGACGGCGGGAACTGGAAACACCATATATTTT
cdr3_length: 17; clone_size: many; j_call: TRBJ1-1; v_call: TRBV19; d_call: TRBD1; cdr3_aa: CASSIALQTGTNTEAFF; cdr3_nt: TGTGCCAGTAGTATAGCCCTCCAGACAGGGACGAACACTGAAGCTTTCTTT
cdr3_length: 13; clone_size: many; j_call: TRBJ2-3; v_call: TRBV30; d_call: -; cdr3_aa: CAWSLSPTDTQYF; cdr3_nt: TGTGCCTGGAGTCTCTCCCCCACAGATACGCAGTATTTT
cdr3_length: 16; clone_size: many; j_call: TRBJ2-2; v_call: TRBV10-1; d_call: TRBD2; cdr3_aa: CASSPSSGRVTGELFF; cdr3_nt: TGCGCCAGCAGCCCTTCTAGCGGGAGGGTCACCGGGGAGCTGTTTTTT
cdr3_length: 14; clone_size: few; j_call: TRBJ2-7; v_call: TRBV6-1; d_call: -; cdr3_aa: CASAPGRDNCEQYF; cdr3_nt: TGTGCCAGCGCGCCTGGACGGGATAACTGCGAGCAGTACTTC
cdr3_length: 13; clone_size: many; j_call: TRBJ2-7; v_call: TRBV19; d_call: TRBD1; cdr3_aa: CASSRQQGNEQYF; cdr3_nt: TGTGCCAGTAGCCGTCAACAGGGGAACGAGCAGTACTTC
cdr3_length: 15; clone_size: -; j_call: TRBJ1-1; v_call: TRBV27; d_call: -; cdr3_aa: CASSLQRQAYTEAFF; cdr3_nt: TGTGCCAGCAGTTTACAAAGACAGGCGTACACTGAAGCTTTCTTT
cdr3_length: 15; clone_size: -; j_call: TRBJ2-7; v_call: TRBV5-1; d_call: -; cdr3_aa: CASSWSGGMGDEQYF; cdr3_nt: TGCGCCAGCAGCTGGAGTGGGGGCATGGGGGACGAGCAGTACTTC
cdr3_length: 15; clone_size: many; j_call: TRBJ2-3; v_call: TRBV20-1; d_call: -; cdr3_aa: CSAASRWGGTDTQYF; cdr3_nt: TGCAGTGCAGCTAGCCGGTGGGGTGGCACAGATACGCAGTATTTT
cdr3_length: 17; clone_size: -; j_call: TRBJ2-7; v_call: TRBV20-1; d_call: TRBD2; cdr3_aa: CSASGLAGGHSSYEQYF; cdr3_nt: TGCAGTGCTAGTGGTCTAGCGGGAGGCCATAGCTCGTACGAGCAGTACTTC
cdr3_length: 14; clone_size: many; j_call: TRBJ1-5; v_call: TRBV24-1; d_call: -; cdr3_aa: CATSAPGYNQPQHF; cdr3_nt: TGTGCCACCAGTGCCCCAGGGTACAATCAGCCCCAGCATTTT
cdr3_length: 13; clone_size: many; j_call: TRBJ2-3; v_call: TRBV20-1; d_call: -; cdr3_aa: CSALGAGADTQYF; cdr3_nt: TGCAGTGCACTAGGGGCCGGAGCAGATACGCAGTATTTT
cdr3_length: 16; clone_size: -; j_call: TRBJ2-2; v_call: TRBV11-1; d_call: -; cdr3_aa: CASSSPRGGRTGELFF; cdr3_nt: TGTGCCAGCAGCTCTCCACGAGGGGGTAGGACCGGGGAGCTGTTTTTT
cdr3_length: 16; clone_size: many; j_call: TRBJ1-2; v_call: TRBV20-1; d_call: TRBD1; cdr3_aa: CSARVQGTGGNYGYTF; cdr3_nt: TGCAGTGCTAGAGTTCAAGGGACAGGGGGGAACTATGGCTACACCTTC
cdr3_length: 14; clone_size: many; j_call: TRBJ2-7; v_call: TRBV11-2; d_call: -; cdr3_aa: CASSLTSPTYEQYF; cdr3_nt: TGTGCCAGCAGCCTGACTAGTCCTACCTACGAGCAGTACTTC
cdr3_length: 12; clone_size: many; j_call: TRBJ2-5; v_call: TRBV14; d_call: -; cdr3_aa: CASSQGWETQYF; cdr3_nt: TGTGCCAGCAGCCAAGGCTGGGAGACCCAGTACTTC
cdr3_length: 14; clone_size: many; j_call: TRBJ1-3; v_call: TRBV3-1; d_call: -; cdr3_aa: CASSQGGSGNTIYF; cdr3_nt: TGTGCCAGCAGCCAAGGAGGATCTGGAAACACCATATATTTT
cdr3_length: 14; clone_size: many; j_call: TRBJ2-7; v_call: TRBV27; d_call: TRBD2; cdr3_aa: CASSSPSGSKEQYF; cdr3_nt: TGTGCCAGCAGTTCCCCTAGCGGGAGTAAAGAGCAGTACTTC
cdr3_length: 12; clone_size: -; j_call: TRBJ2-7; v_call: TRBV9; d_call: -; cdr3_aa: CDSSAERNEQYF; cdr3_nt: TGTGACAGCAGCGCGGAACGGAACGAGCAGTACTTC
cdr3_length: 13; clone_size: few; j_call: TRBJ2-1; v_call: TRBV6-1; d_call: TRBD2; cdr3_aa: CASSDSLAGYTFF; cdr3_nt: TGTGCCAGCAGTGATTCCCTAGCGGGATATACGTTCTTC
cdr3_length: 14; clone_size: many; j_call: TRBJ2-7; v_call: TRBV30; d_call: -; cdr3_aa: CAWKPWRRAYEQYF; cdr3_nt: TGTGCCTGGAAGCCCTGGCGGAGAGCCTACGAGCAGTACTTC
cdr3_length: 13; clone_size: many; j_call: TRBJ2-7; v_call: TRBV3-1; d_call: -; cdr3_aa: CASSQGRAYEQYF; cdr3_nt: TGTGCCAGCAGCCAAGGCAGGGCCTACGAGCAGTACTTC
cdr3_length: 15; clone_size: -; j_call: TRBJ2-1; v_call: TRBV12-3/TRBV12-4; d_call: TRBD2; cdr3_aa: CASSPSPGGSNEQFF; cdr3_nt: TGTGCCAGCAGTCCCTCGCCGGGAGGGTCCAATGAGCAGTTCTTC
cdr3_length: 13; clone_size: many; j_call: TRBJ2-1; v_call: TRBV9; d_call: TRBD1; cdr3_aa: CASSVGQGDEQFF; cdr3_nt: TGTGCCAGCAGCGTCGGACAGGGAGACGAGCAGTTCTTC
cdr3_length: 14; clone_size: many; j_call: TRBJ1-6; v_call: TRBV20-1; d_call: -; cdr3_aa: CSARPAGNSSPLHF; cdr3_nt: TGCAGTGCTAGACCGGCAGGCAACTCTTCACCCCTCCACTTT
cdr3_length: 17; clone_size: -; j_call: TRBJ2-3; v_call: TRBV20-1; d_call: TRBD2; cdr3_aa: CSARAGLAVPWVDTQYF; cdr3_nt: TGCAGTGCTAGAGCCGGACTAGCGGTCCCCTGGGTTGATACGCAGTATTTT
cdr3_length: 13; clone_size: -; j_call: TRBJ2-7; v_call: TRBV10-3; d_call: -; cdr3_aa: CAIKGQVQGEQYF; cdr3_nt: TGTGCCATCAAAGGACAAGTACAGGGCGAGCAGTACTTC
cdr3_length: 15; clone_size: many; j_call: TRBJ2-1; v_call: TRBV5-1; d_call: TRBD2; cdr3_aa: CASSPGLAGYNEQFF; cdr3_nt: TGCGCCAGCAGCCCAGGACTAGCGGGATACAATGAGCAGTTCTTC
cdr3_length: 14; clone_size: few; j_call: TRBJ1-2; v_call: TRBV28; d_call: -; cdr3_aa: CASISGILNHGYTF; cdr3_nt: TGTGCCAGCATCTCGGGTATACTGAACCATGGCTACACCTTC
cdr3_length: 16; clone_size: many; j_call: TRBJ2-2; v_call: TRBV28; d_call: TRBD2; cdr3_aa: CASSFRVAGYTGELFF; cdr3_nt: TGTGCCAGCAGTTTTCGCGTAGCGGGATACACCGGGGAGCTGTTTTTT
cdr3_length: 12; clone_size: -; j_call: TRBJ1-1; v_call: TRBV24-1; d_call: -; cdr3_aa: CATSDVNRAAFF; cdr3_nt: TGTGCCACCAGTGATGTGAACAGGGCTGCTTTCTTT
cdr3_length: 16; clone_size: many; j_call: TRBJ2-3; v_call: TRBV9; d_call: -; cdr3_aa: CASSQGGGRGVDTQYF; cdr3_nt: TGTGCCAGCAGCCAGGGAGGCGGAAGAGGGGTAGATACGCAGTATTTT
cdr3_length: 13; clone_size: many; j_call: TRBJ2-3; v_call: TRBV5-1; d_call: -; cdr3_aa: CASSWDNTDTQYF; cdr3_nt: TGCGCCAGCAGCTGGGACAACACAGATACGCAGTATTTT
cdr3_length: 17; clone_size: medium-sized; j_call: TRBJ2-1; v_call: TRBV28; d_call: TRBD2; cdr3_aa: CASSLGDGRAVVDEQFF; cdr3_nt: TGTGCCAGCAGTTTAGGAGACGGGAGGGCCGTTGTGGATGAGCAGTTCTTC
cdr3_length: 17; clone_size: many; j_call: TRBJ2-1; v_call: TRBV2; d_call: TRBD2; cdr3_aa: CACGGRDTSGRNNEQFF; cdr3_nt: TGTGCTTGCGGTGGCCGGGACACTAGCGGCCGCAACAATGAGCAGTTCTTC
cdr3_length: 17; clone_size: many; j_call: TRBJ2-3; v_call: TRBV3-1; d_call: TRBD2; cdr3_aa: CASSQEGIAGVTDTQYF; cdr3_nt: TGTGCCAGCAGCCAAGAAGGGATAGCGGGAGTGACAGATACGCAGTATTTT
cdr3_length: 17; clone_size: many; j_call: TRBJ1-2; v_call: TRBV5-1; d_call: TRBD1; cdr3_aa: CASSLGLGTVIFTGYTF; cdr3_nt: TGCGCCAGCAGCTTGGGGTTAGGGACAGTCATTTTTACTGGCTACACCTTC
cdr3_length: 14; clone_size: many; j_call: TRBJ1-2; v_call: TRBV28; d_call: -; cdr3_aa: CASGLANLVGGYTF; cdr3_nt: TGTGCCAGCGGCCTTGCGAACTTAGTGGGTGGCTACACCTTC
cdr3_length: 15; clone_size: few; j_call: TRBJ2-1; v_call: TRBV19; d_call: -; cdr3_aa: CASSIGPDQYNEKFF; cdr3_nt: TGTGCCAGTAGTATAGGTCCAGACCAGTACAACGAGAAGTTCTTC
cdr3_length: 12; clone_size: few; j_call: TRBJ2-7; v_call: TRBV28; d_call: -; cdr3_aa: CASIFRYYEQYF; cdr3_nt: TGTGCCAGCATCTTTAGATATTACGAGCAGTACTTC
cdr3_length: 18; clone_size: many; j_call: TRBJ2-3; v_call: TRBV9; d_call: TRBD2; cdr3_aa: CASSAGQLAGGLTDTQYF; cdr3_nt: TGTGCCAGCAGCGCCGGACAATTAGCGGGAGGGCTGACAGATACGCAGTATTTT
cdr3_length: 16; clone_size: -; j_call: TRBJ2-3; v_call: TRBV29-1; d_call: -; cdr3_aa: CRVDPGTSRYTDAQYF; cdr3_nt: TGCAGGGTGGACCCCGGCACTAGCAGATACACAGATGCGCAGTATTTT